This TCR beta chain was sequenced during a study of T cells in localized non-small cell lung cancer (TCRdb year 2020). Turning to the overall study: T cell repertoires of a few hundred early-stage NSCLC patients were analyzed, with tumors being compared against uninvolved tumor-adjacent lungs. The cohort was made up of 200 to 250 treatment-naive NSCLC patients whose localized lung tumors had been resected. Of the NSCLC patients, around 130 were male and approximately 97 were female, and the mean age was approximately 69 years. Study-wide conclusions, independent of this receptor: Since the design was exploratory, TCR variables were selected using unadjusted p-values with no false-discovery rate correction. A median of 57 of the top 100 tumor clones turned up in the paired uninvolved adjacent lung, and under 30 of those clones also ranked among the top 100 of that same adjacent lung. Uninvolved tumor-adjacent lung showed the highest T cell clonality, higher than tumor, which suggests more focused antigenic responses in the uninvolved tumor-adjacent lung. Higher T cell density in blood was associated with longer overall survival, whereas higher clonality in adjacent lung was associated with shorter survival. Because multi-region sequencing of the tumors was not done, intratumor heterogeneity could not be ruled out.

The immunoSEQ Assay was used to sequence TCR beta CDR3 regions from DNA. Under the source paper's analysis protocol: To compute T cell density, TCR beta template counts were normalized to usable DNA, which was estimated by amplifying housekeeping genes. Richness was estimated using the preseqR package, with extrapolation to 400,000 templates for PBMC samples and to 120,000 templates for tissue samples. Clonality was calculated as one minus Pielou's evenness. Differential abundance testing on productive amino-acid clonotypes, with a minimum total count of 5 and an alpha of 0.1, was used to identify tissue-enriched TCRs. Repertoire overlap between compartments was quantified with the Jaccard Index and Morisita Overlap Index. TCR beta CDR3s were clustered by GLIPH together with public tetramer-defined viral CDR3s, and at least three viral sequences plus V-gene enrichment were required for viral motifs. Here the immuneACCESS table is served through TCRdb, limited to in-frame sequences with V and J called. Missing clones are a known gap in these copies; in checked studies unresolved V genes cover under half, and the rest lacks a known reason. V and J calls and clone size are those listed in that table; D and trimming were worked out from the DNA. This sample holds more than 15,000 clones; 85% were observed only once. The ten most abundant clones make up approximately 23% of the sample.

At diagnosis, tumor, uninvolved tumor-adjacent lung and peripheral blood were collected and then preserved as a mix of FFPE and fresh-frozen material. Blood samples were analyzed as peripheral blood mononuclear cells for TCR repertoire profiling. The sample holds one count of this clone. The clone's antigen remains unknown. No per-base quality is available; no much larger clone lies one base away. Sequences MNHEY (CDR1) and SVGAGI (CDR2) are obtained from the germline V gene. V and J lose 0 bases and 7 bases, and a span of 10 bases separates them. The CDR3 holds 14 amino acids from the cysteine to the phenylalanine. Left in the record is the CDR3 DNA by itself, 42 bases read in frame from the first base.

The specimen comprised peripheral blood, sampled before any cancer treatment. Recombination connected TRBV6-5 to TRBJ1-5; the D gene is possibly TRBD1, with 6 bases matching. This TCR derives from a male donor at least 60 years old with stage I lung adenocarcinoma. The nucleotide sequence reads TGTGCCAGCAGTTACTCGGGGGCGGGCCAGCCCCAGCATTTT. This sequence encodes CASSYSGAGQPQHF.